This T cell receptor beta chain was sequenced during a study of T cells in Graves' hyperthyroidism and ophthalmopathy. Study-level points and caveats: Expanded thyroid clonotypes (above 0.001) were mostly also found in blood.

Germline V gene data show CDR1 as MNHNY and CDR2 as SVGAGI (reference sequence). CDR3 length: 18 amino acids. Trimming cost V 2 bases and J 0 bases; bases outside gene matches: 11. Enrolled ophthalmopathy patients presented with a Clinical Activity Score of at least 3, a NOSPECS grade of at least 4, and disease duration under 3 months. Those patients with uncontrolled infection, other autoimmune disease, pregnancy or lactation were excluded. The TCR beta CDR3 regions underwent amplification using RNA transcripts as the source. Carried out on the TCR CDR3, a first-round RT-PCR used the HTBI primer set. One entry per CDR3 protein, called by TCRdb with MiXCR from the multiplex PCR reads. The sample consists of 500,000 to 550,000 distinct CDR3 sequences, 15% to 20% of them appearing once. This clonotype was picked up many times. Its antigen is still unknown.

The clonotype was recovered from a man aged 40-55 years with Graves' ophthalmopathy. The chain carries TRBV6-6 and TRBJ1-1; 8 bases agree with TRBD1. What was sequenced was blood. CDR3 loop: CASSYPPPSTGVNTEAFF. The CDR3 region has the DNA TGTGCCAGCAGTTACCCCCCGCCCTCGACAGGGGTGAACACTGAAGCTTTCTTT.